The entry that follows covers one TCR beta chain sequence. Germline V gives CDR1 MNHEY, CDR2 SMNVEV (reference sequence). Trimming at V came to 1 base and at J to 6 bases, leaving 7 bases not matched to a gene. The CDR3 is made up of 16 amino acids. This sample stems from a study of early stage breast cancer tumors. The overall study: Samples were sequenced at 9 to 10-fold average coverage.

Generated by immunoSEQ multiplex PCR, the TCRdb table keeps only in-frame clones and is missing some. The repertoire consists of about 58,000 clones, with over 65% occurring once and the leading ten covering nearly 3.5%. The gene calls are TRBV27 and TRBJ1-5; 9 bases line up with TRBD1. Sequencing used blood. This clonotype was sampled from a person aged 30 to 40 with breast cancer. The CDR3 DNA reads TGTGCCAGCAGTTTATTGGGACAGGGACGGGGTCAGCCCCAGCATTTT. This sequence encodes CASSLLGQGRGQPQHF.